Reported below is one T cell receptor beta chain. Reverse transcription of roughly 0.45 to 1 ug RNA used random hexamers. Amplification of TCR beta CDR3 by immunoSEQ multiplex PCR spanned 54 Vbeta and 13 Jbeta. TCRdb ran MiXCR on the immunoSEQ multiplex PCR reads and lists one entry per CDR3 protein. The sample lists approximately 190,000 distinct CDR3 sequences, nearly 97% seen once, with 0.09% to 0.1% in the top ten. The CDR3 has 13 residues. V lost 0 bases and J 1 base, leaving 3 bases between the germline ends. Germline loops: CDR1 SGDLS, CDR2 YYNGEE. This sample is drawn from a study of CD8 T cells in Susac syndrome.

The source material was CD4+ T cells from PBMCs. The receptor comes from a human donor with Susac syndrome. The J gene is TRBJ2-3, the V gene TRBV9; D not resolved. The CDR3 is CASSVVGTDTQYF. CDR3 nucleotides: TGTGCCAGCAGCGTAGTGGGCACAGATACGCAGTATTTT. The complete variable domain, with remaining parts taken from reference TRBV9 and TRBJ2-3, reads DSGVTQTPKHLITATGQRVTLRCSPRSGDLSVYWYQQSLDQGLQFLIQYYNGEERAKGNILERFSAQQFPDLHSELNLSSLELGDSALYFCASSVVGTDTQYFGPGTRLTVL.